Described below is a single TCR beta chain sequence and its context. It has no known antigen specificity. The input lacks base qualities; no much larger clone sits a single base away. Sequences SGHKS (CDR1) and YYEKEE (CDR2) are obtained from the germline V gene (reference sequence). Taken from cysteine to phenylalanine, the CDR3 has 16 residues. Only the CDR3 portion is preserved as DNA: 48 bases, with reading frame beginning at the first base. V is trimmed back by 0 bases and J by 6 bases, and the junction contains 7 bases that no gene match accounts for. The data belong to a study of blood T cell repertoires in COVID-19 (dated by TCRdb to 2019 to 2021). With regard to the full study: Collaborator samples came from the United States, Italy and Spain and covered acute and convalescent phases of COVID-19. The prospective study material was composed of cDNA or gDNA derived from T cells, B-cell-depleted T cells, or PBMCs. Deeply sampled blood TCRbeta repertoires from subjects exposed to, actively infected with, or recovered from COVID-19 were included in the dataset. Samples came from the ongoing ImmuneRACE study (first 160 participants) plus 1,254 subjects from 6 global collaborators. Nearly every sample came with metadata listing a de-identified subject ID, COVID-19 status, age in years and sex. A freely available public database, intended as a resource for researchers studying the immune response to SARS-CoV-2, is where the repertoires were released. Where HLA class I and class II types were available, the types were taken from metadata supplied by the sample provider, not from assay-based typing.

Participants in the prospective study were enrolled through a virtual design, were aged roughly 18 to 100 years, and lived in 20 to 30 United States geographic areas. To assign participants to cohorts, the prospective study relied on clinical history that participants themselves reported in a screening survey and a study questionnaire. Exposed participants had been in contact, within 2 weeks of entering the study, with a person who had a PCR-confirmed or clinician-diagnosed case of COVID-19. Each participant in the prospective study had whole blood, serum and a nasopharyngeal or oropharyngeal swab collected by mobile phlebotomists. Participants in the prospective study had the option to provide additional blood draws and questionnaires over an approximately 2-month period. Before DNA extraction, prospective study blood samples were shipped either frozen or at room temperature. The paper's findings and limits, for the study overall: Clinical and demographic metadata were provided uncurated, with the amount varying by source and participant.

TCRbeta CDR3 regions were amplified from genomic DNA using the immunoSEQ Assay, a bias-controlled multiplex PCR. The paper's data handling went like this. The number of nucleated cells in each sample was estimated by amplification of reference gene primers within the assay. Sequence reads were collapsed and filtered to measure the absolute abundance of every unique TCRbeta CDR3 rearrangement. For each sample, productive Simpson clonality was calculated by taking the square root of Simpson's diversity index across productive rearrangements. As stored in TCRdb, this immuneACCESS dataset retains in-frame rearrangements with V and J assigned. A fraction of the clones does not appear; measured against another copy, unresolved V genes explain less than half of the discrepancy, and the remainder lacks a known reason. V, J and clone size are taken as reported in that table, and D and trimming were inferred from the DNA itself. The sample profile shows more than 300,000 clones; 80% to 95% of them were found once. Roughly 0.86% of the sample goes to the ten largest clones.

This TCR came from a woman in her thirties or forties who had been exposed to COVID-19. Sequencing was carried out using PBMCs or T cells enriched from blood (not recorded which). The sequence links TRBV5-5 to TRBJ1-4, and 8 junctional nucleotides match TRBD1. This receptor carries the CDR3 CASSLGIRGRDEKLFF. The bases are TGTGCCAGCAGCTTGGGGATCAGGGGGCGGGATGAAAAACTGTTTTTT.